Listed here are 28 T cell receptor beta chains from one sample, sequenced in a study of blood T cells in healthy people across ages. Then a second PCR, running roughly 7 to 12 cycles, was carried out with a sample-barcoded 5' primer and a J-beta primer mix. TCRdb recomputed calls from the 5' RACE reads with MiXCR, one row per CDR3 protein. The table includes hundreds of thousands of distinct CDR3 sequences, 49% detected once. Sequencing was performed on blood. The receptors shown here come from a woman aged 55-70 years in good health.

This chain links TRBV5-1 with TRBJ2-1; TRBD1 aligns across 7 bases. The DNA end is a closer match to TRBJ2-7, so the J assignment may be wrong. Looked up from germline, CDR1 is SGHRS and CDR2 is YFSETQ. There are 17 residues in the CDR3. CDR3: CASSSSRDGTAYNEQYF. CDR3 nucleotides: TGCGCCAGCAGCTCTAGCCGCGACGGGACAGCTTACAATGAGCAGTACTTC.

This clonotype was picked up one time. The chain carries TRBV28 and TRBJ2-7, with 12 nucleotides matching TRBD1. TRBJ2-5 matches the DNA end more closely, so the J call is doubtful. Looked up from germline, CDR1 is MDHEN and CDR2 is SYDVKM. The CDR3 loop spans 15 amino acids. The chain's CDR3 is CASSLGDRGPGTQYF. The CDR3 DNA reads TGTGCCAGCAGTTTGGGGGACAGGGGGCCGGGGACCCAGTACTTC.

V is TRBV9 and J is TRBJ2-1; D might be TRBD1 (5 bases). V lost 4 bases to trimming and J lost 12 bases, with 20 bases between them. The germline gives CDR1 SGDLS, CDR2 YYNGEE. This CDR3 is built from 14 residues. Here the CDR3 reads CASSPQGGNGRQFF. CDR3 in DNA: TGTGCCAGCAGCCCTCAGGGTGGTAATGGCCGGCAGTTCTTC. The entire variable domain, with the rest obtained from reference TRBV9 and TRBJ2-1, is as follows: DSGVTQTPKHLITATGQRVTLRCSPRSGDLSVYWYQQSLDQGLQFLIQYYNGEERAKGNILERFSAQQFPDLHSELNLSSLELGDSALYFCASSPQGGNGRQFFGPGTRLTVL.

The V and J genes are TRBV10-3 and TRBJ2-3, with D uncertain. Germline V CDR1 and CDR2: ENHRY, SYGVKD. V was shortened by 4 bases and J by 0 bases, with 11 bases between the two germline ends. This CDR3 has 15 residues. The CDR3 DNA reads TGTGCCATCAGTGCCTTCCATGGAAGCACAGATACGCAGTATTTT. Its protein product is CAISAFHGSTDTQYF.

This clonotype was counted between two and nine times. The chain uses TRBV7-2 and TRBJ2-1, with TRBD2 matching over 9 bases. This CDR3 has 14 residues. Germline-derived CDR1 and CDR2 are SGHTA and FQGNSA. The ends lost 5 bases at V and 7 bases at J; junction bases unmatched: 6. The CDR3 DNA reads TGTGCCAGCAGCCCCGCGGGAGGGCAGAATGAGCAGTTCTTC. Protein: CASSPAGGQNEQFF.

This sequence joins TRBV29-1 and TRBJ1-5; a possible D gene is TRBD1 (5 bases). Per the germline V gene, CDR1 is SQVTM and CDR2 is ANQGSEA. With 5 bases removed from V and 6 bases from J, the gap between germline ends came to 11 bases. This CDR3 spans 12 amino acids. CDR3 sequence reads: CSVRDSGQPQHF. In DNA, the CDR3 is TGCAGCGTTCGGGACTCTGGTCAGCCCCAGCATTTT.

This clonotype has only a few counts. The chain has TRBV20-1 and TRBJ1-2, with 8 bases identical to TRBD1. This CDR3 is built from 13 residues. V gave up 5 bases and J gave up 5 bases; unmatched junction bases: 7. Germline V CDR1 and CDR2: DFQATT, SNEGSKA (reference sequence). The CDR3 here is CSAPGGPGYGYTF. CDR3 DNA sequence: TGCAGTGCTCCAGGGGGCCCAGGGTATGGCTACACCTTC.

The chain employs TRBV6-8 and TRBJ2-7; 7 nucleotides match TRBD2. The CDR3 covers 17 residues. Germline V lookup: CDR1 MNHGY, CDR2 SAAAGT. J was trimmed by 3 bases and V by 5 bases; bases with no gene match: 16. The CDR3 sequence: CASSTPPGLSLFYEQYF. CDR3 DNA sequence: TGTGCCAGCAGTACACCCCCGGGACTATCCCTATTCTACGAGCAGTACTTC.

A few counts support this clonotype. The J gene is TRBJ1-1, the V gene TRBV11-2; D is unresolved. The CDR3 extends over 14 amino acids. Deletions cut 0 bases from V and 1 base from J, with 6 bases between. Germline V gives CDR1 SGHAT, CDR2 FQNNGV. The CDR3 bases are TGTGCCAGCAGCTTAGAGGCGGAGAACACTGAAGCTTTCTTT. Its translation: CASSLEAENTEAFF.

This clonotype occurred a few times. This sequence joins TRBV7-2 and TRBJ2-7; TRBD1 matches at 9 bases. This CDR3 is built from 15 residues. The V gene's germline CDR1 is SGHTA and CDR2 FQGNSA. With V trimmed by 3 bases and J by 4 bases, 7 bases remained unmatched. The CDR3 DNA reads as TGTGCCAGCAGCTTCACCGGGACAGGGATTTACGAGCAGTACTTC. This codes for CASSFTGTGIYEQYF.

A remark on this clonotype: The junction and the germline gene differ at one end; a read error may be behind it. V is TRBV5-1 and J is TRBJ2-1; TRBD2 aligns across 8 bases. The CDR3 has 13 residues. Germline assignment: CDR1 SGHRS and CDR2 YFSETQ. The CDR3 region is CASKREGYNGQFF. The CDR3 DNA follows: TGCGCCAGCAAACGGGAGGGCTACAATGGGCAGTTCTTC.

This clonotype has more than one count but fewer than ten. Compared with germline, one end of the junction differs, possibly owing to a read error. The rearrangement uses TRBV5-1 and TRBJ2-7; 9 bases match TRBD1. The CDR3 is 13 residues long. Looked up from germline, CDR1 is SGHRS and CDR2 is YFSETQ. The CDR3 here is CASSLGTGYEQYF. The CDR3 coding sequence is TGTGCCAGCAGCCTCGGGACAGGGTACGAGCAGTACTTC.

In its sample, this clonotype was seen a few times. The V and J genes are TRBV29-1 and TRBJ2-5; D ambiguous. The CDR3 is 12 residues long. CDR1 is SQVTM, CDR2 ANQGSEA, per germline. Trimming cost V 4 bases and J 8 bases, with 14 bases left between them. The CDR3 DNA is TGCAGCGTTGGGGCCGGTTCGGGTACCCAGTACTTC. Its protein is CSVGAGSGTQYF.

The gene calls are TRBV12-3 or TRBV12-4 and TRBJ2-7, with 12 bases fitting TRBD1. The length of the CDR3 is 14 residues. V lost 6 bases, J lost 6 bases, and 6 bases stayed unmatched. The DNA of the CDR3 is TGTGCCAGCAGACCCGGGACAGGGGGCGGCGAGCAGTACTTC. Protein product: CASRPGTGGGEQYF.

The table lists this clonotype with a few counts. This chain's CDR3 is CASSHRGGTYYPYEQYF. CDR3 DNA sequence: TGTGCCAGCAGCCACCGAGGGGGGACATACTACCCCTACGAGCAGTACTTC. J is TRBJ2-4 and V is TRBV7-2; the D call may be TRBD1 or TRBD2 (6 bases each). TRBJ2-7 matches the DNA end more closely, so the J call is doubtful. Germline V gene lookup returns CDR1 SGHTA and CDR2 FQGNSA. This CDR3 is 17 amino acids long.

The chain carries TRBV3-1 and TRBJ1-2; D remains unclear. CDR1 is LGHDT, CDR2 YNNKEL, per germline (reference sequence). The CDR3 sequence is 13 residues long. V lost 3 bases and J 4 bases, leaving 9 bases between the germline ends. CDR3 in DNA: TGTGCCAGCAGCCACGGCACCCTCTATGGCTACACCTTC. This translates into CASSHGTLYGYTF.

The V and J genes are TRBV4-3 and TRBJ2-1, with 9 bases that match TRBD2. The J call could be wrong; TRBJ2-7 is a better fit for the DNA end. The CDR3 covers 16 residues. Germline CDR1 and CDR2: LGHNA and YSLEER. The CDR3 nucleotides read TGCGCCAGCAGCCAAGGAGGAGCGGGAGGCTACAATGAGCAGTACTTC. Translated: CASSQGGAGGYNEQYF.

This chain uses TRBV20-1 with TRBJ2-3; 8 bases map to TRBD2. Looked up from germline, CDR1 is DFQATT and CDR2 is SNEGSKA (reference sequence). The CDR3 totals 15 residues. Trimming cost V 3 bases and J 0 bases; bases outside gene matches: 5. The CDR3 DNA reads as TGCAGTGCTAGCAGGACTAGCCGTAGCACAGATACGCAGTATTTT. Amino acid sequence: CSASRTSRSTDTQYF.

Note on this clonotype: This may be a read error, as it is one base from a much larger clone. This rearrangement joins TRBV3-1 to TRBJ1-2; possible D gene TRBD1, 6 bases. In germline, CDR1 is LGHDT, CDR2 YNNKEL (reference sequence). V gave up 7 bases and J gave up 0 bases, with 12 bases separating them. The CDR3 runs to 14 residues. As DNA, the CDR3 is TGTGCCAGCATATTGACAGGAGCTAACTATGGCTACACCTTC. Protein product: CASILTGANYGYTF.

This clonotype came up a few times. CDR3 nucleotide sequence: TGTGCCAGCACACTGACTAGCGTCGGCACAGATACGCAGTATTTT. Translation: CASTLTSVGTDTQYF. This sequence joins TRBV12-3 or TRBV12-4 and TRBJ2-3; 8 positions match TRBD2. With V trimmed by 7 bases and J by 1 base, 7 bases remained unmatched. This CDR3 is 15 amino acids long.

The rearrangement joins TRBV11-2 to TRBJ2-5; TRBD1 matches at 8 bases. CDR1 is SGHAT and CDR2 is FQNNGV in the germline V gene. The CDR3 has 14 amino acids. V shed 5 bases, J shed 0 bases, and the junction held 2 bases outside the gene matches. CDR3 region: CASSRQGHQETQYF. The DNA of the CDR3 is TGTGCCAGCAGCCGACAGGGGCACCAAGAGACCCAGTACTTC.

This chain joins TRBV9 and TRBJ1-1, with TRBD1 identical over 7 bases. Germline lookup yields CDR1 SGDLS and CDR2 YYNGEE. J lost 1 base, V lost 4 bases, and 7 bases had no gene match. The CDR3 totals 15 residues. Here the CDR3 reads CASSKRGPENTEAFF. In nucleotides, the CDR3 is TGTGCCAGCAGCAAAAGGGGGCCGGAGAACACTGAAGCTTTCTTT.

The V gene is TRBV27, the J gene TRBJ2-7, with TRBD1 matching over 9 bases. The last part of the DNA fits TRBJ2-1 better; the J call may be wrong. The CDR3 is made up of 13 amino acids. Germline lookup yields CDR1 MNHEY and CDR2 SMNVEV (reference sequence). The CDR3 sequence: CASRGQGYNEQFF. For the CDR3, the DNA is TGTGCCAGCAGGGGACAGGGCTACAATGAGCAGTTCTTC.

The genes are TRBV5-1 and TRBJ2-7; 10 nucleotides line up with TRBD2. The CDR3 covers 16 residues. Losses at the gene ends were 0 bases for V and 4 bases for J; bases not matched to a gene: 7. The germline V gene encodes CDR1 SGHRS and CDR2 YFSETQ. The CDR3 sequence: CASSLAGGLAAYEQYF. The CDR3 region has the DNA TGCGCCAGCAGCTTGGCCGGTGGACTAGCGGCGTACGAGCAGTACTTC.

The genes are TRBV30 and TRBJ2-1, with 9 bases identical to TRBD2. V shed 4 bases and J 5 bases; nucleotides not matched to a gene: 9. This CDR3 has 15 amino acids. CDR1 and CDR2 (germline): GTSNPN, SVGIG (reference sequence). This chain's CDR3 is CAWNDRLAGNNEQFF. The DNA of the CDR3 is TGTGCCTGGAATGATCGGCTAGCGGGAAACAATGAGCAGTTCTTC. Combining the CDR3 with reference TRBV30 and TRBJ2-1 gives the whole variable domain SQTIHQWPATLVQPVGSPLSLECTVEGTSNPNLYWYRQAAGRGLQLLFYSVGIGQISSEVPQNLSASRPQDRQFILSSKKLLLSDSGFYLCAWNDRLAGNNEQFFGPGTRLTVL.

CDR3 sequence: CASSTSGTSGNNEQFF. In DNA, the CDR3 is TGTGCCAGCAGTACCTCCGGGACTAGCGGTAACAATGAGCAGTTCTTC. The V call is TRBV27, the J call TRBJ2-1; 11 bases align to TRBD2. CDR1 MNHEY and CDR2 SMNVEV come from the germline V gene (reference sequence). This CDR3 contains 16 residues. J gave up 5 bases and V 5 bases, and 8 bases lay outside the gene matches.

The J gene is TRBJ2-7, the V gene TRBV3-1; the match to TRBD1 covers 7 bases. V lost 2 bases and J lost 6; bases outside the gene matches: 7. CDR3 size: 14 residues. CDR1 is LGHDT, CDR2 YNNKEL, per germline (reference sequence). CDR3 sequence (DNA): TGTGCCAGCAGCCAAAACAGGGGACGGGGCGAGCAGTACTTC. Amino acids: CASSQNRGRGEQYF.

This clonotype occurred a few times. V and J are TRBV4-2 and TRBJ2-1; D possibly corresponds to TRBD1 (6 bases). With 2 bases removed from V and 1 base from J, the gap between germline ends came to 15 bases. Germline CDR1 reads LGHNA; CDR2 reads YNFKEQ. This CDR3 has 17 amino acids. The CDR3 bases are TGTGCCAGCAGCCAAAAACAGGGCTACCTTTCCTACAATGAGCAGTTCTTC. Its translation: CASSQKQGYLSYNEQFF.